This is a list of T cell receptor beta chains from one sample in a study of shared clonotypes between healthy human individuals. The repertoire was sequenced with immunoSEQ multiplex PCR; TCRdb's copy has only in-frame clones and lacks some. Of some 2,000,000 clones listed, around 95% are singletons. Sequences were obtained from naive CD4+ T cells sorted from blood. These TCRs come from a man aged 18 to 30 in good health. Each CDR3 is given with its conserved first and last residue. D genes are given only for firm matches. Expanded clones are given a class, and other clones once, few, many or no size at all.

d_gene,abundance,v_gene,j_gene,CDR3aa,CDR3nt
-,-,TRBV10-3,TRBJ2-5,CAIREGLLETQYF,TGTGCCATCAGGGAGGGACTTTTAGAGACCCAGTACTTC
-,-,TRBV15,TRBJ2-7,CATSPEHTSYEQYF,TGTGCCACCAGCCCAGAACACACCTCCTACGAGCAGTACTTC
-,-,TRBV2,TRBJ2-2,CASSDEGLPWLFF,TGTGCCAGCAGTGACGAGGGACTCCCTTGGCTGTTTTTT
TRBD1,-,TRBV30,TRBJ1-4,CAWSVSGTGLGEKLFF,TGTGCCTGGAGTGTATCGGGGACAGGGTTGGGAGAAAAACTGTTTTTT
-,-,TRBV5-6,TRBJ2-7,CASTRDSPYEQYF,TGTGCCAGCACCCGGGACTCGCCCTACGAGCAGTACTTC
-,-,TRBV7-2,TRBJ2-3,CASSLIAVDTQYF,TGTGCCAGCAGCTTAATAGCCGTAGATACGCAGTATTTT
-,-,TRBV9,TRBJ2-1,CASSVALSSYNEQFF,TGTGCCAGCAGCGTAGCACTATCCTCCTACAATGAGCAGTTCTTC
TRBD2,-,TRBV7-2,TRBJ2-7,CASTPYGGRGSYEQYF,TGTGCCAGCACCCCCTATGGAGGGAGGGGTTCCTACGAGCAGTACTTC
-,-,TRBV12-5,TRBJ1-6,CASGQDSSYNSPLHF,TGTGCTAGTGGTCAAGACAGCTCCTATAATTCACCCCTCCACTTT
TRBD1,-,TRBV27,TRBJ2-2,CASRPLLGQGAGELFF,TGTGCCAGCCGGCCCCTCTTAGGACAGGGGGCCGGGGAGCTGTTTTTT
TRBD1,-,TRBV7-7,TRBJ2-1,CASSPGTGLHNEQFF,TGTGCTAGCAGTCCCGGGACAGGGTTACACAATGAGCAGTTCTTC
-,once,TRBV29-1,TRBJ2-1,CSGPGPNSNEQFF,TGCAGCGGGCCCGGGCCCAACTCCAATGAGCAGTTCTTC
TRBD2,-,TRBV5-1,TRBJ2-3,CASSPGLAGGPREDTQYF,TGCGCCAGCAGTCCCGGACTAGCGGGGGGGCCTCGGGAGGATACGCAGTATTTT
-,once,TRBV6-1,TRBJ1-4,CASSDGGRRTNEKLFF,TGTGCCAGCAGTGACGGGGGGCGCAGAACTAATGAAAAACTGTTTTTT
-,-,TRBV9,TRBJ2-1,CASSVVPYNEQFF,TGTGCCAGCAGCGTAGTTCCTTACAATGAGCAGTTCTTC
TRBD1,-,TRBV10-1,TRBJ1-2,CASSESEGALYGYTF,TGCGCCAGCAGTGAGTCGGAGGGGGCGCTCTATGGCTACACCTTC
-,-,TRBV9,TRBJ1-1,CASSVSQGLNTEAFF,TGTGCCAGCAGCGTAAGCCAGGGCCTGAACACTGAAGCTTTCTTT
-,few,TRBV7-2,TRBJ1-2,CASSIDISYGYTF,TGTGCCAGCAGCATCGACATCAGCTATGGCTACACCTTC
TRBD2,-,TRBV10-3,TRBJ2-1,CAISWSGSDEQFF,TGTGCCATCAGTTGGAGCGGGAGCGATGAGCAGTTCTTC
TRBD1,-,TRBV6-1,TRBJ1-3,CASSEITGGSGNTIYF,TGTGCCAGCAGTGAAATCACAGGGGGCTCTGGAAACACCATATATTTT
TRBD1,-,TRBV5-4,TRBJ2-1,CASSSTGGGYNEQFF,TGTGCCAGCAGCTCAACAGGGGGCGGTTACAATGAGCAGTTCTTC
TRBD1,-,TRBV5-6,TRBJ1-1,CASSPRTGLVVNTEAFF,TGTGCCAGCAGCCCCCGGACAGGGTTGGTGGTGAACACTGAAGCTTTCTTT
TRBD1,-,TRBV4-3,TRBJ1-2,CASSQVLPQGVSYGYTF,TGCGCCAGCAGCCAAGTTCTCCCACAGGGGGTTAGTTATGGCTACACCTTC
-,-,TRBV19,TRBJ2-5,CASSIMWGSQETQYF,TGTGCCAGTAGTATAATGTGGGGGAGCCAGGAGACCCAGTACTTC
-,-,TRBV9,TRBJ1-2,CASNKRGASGGYTF,TGTGCCAGCAATAAAAGGGGGGCCTCCGGTGGCTACACCTTC
-,-,TRBV30,TRBJ1-4,CAWSPGVFATNEKLFF,TGTGCCTGGAGTCCGGGGGTGTTTGCAACTAATGAAAAACTGTTTTTT
-,-,TRBV7-9,TRBJ1-4,CASSLYPEGEKLFF,TGTGCCAGCAGCCTGTACCCAGAAGGTGAAAAACTGTTTTTT
-,-,TRBV7-2,TRBJ1-4,CASSTRTDGEKLFF,TGTGCCAGCAGCACTCGGACAGATGGTGAAAAACTGTTTTTT
TRBD2,-,TRBV5-1,TRBJ2-1,CASSLADNSYNEQFF,TGCGCCAGCAGCCTAGCGGATAACTCCTACAATGAGCAGTTCTTC
-,-,TRBV6-1,TRBJ2-7,CASSERGYEQYF,TGTGCCAGCAGTGAAAGGGGATACGAGCAGTACTTC
-,-,TRBV20-1,TRBJ1-2,CSADRIYGYTF,TGCAGTGCCGACAGGATATATGGCTACACCTTC
TRBD1,-,TRBV29-1,TRBJ2-7,CSVEGQGTTTYEQYF,TGCAGCGTTGAGGGACAGGGGACTACGACCTACGAGCAGTACTTC
-,-,TRBV28,TRBJ1-2,CASSYKARGYTF,TGTGCCAGCAGTTACAAAGCCAGGGGCTACACCTTC
TRBD1,-,TRBV6-1,TRBJ1-3,CASSVHRGSGGNTIYF,TGTGCCAGCAGTGTGCACAGGGGCTCGGGTGGAAACACCATATATTTT
TRBD1,-,TRBV7-2,TRBJ1-1,CATNRDRNTEAFF,TGTGCTACGAACCGGGACAGGAACACTGAAGCTTTCTTT
-,-,TRBV25-1,TRBJ2-1,CASSAPIGDEQFF,TGTGCCAGCAGTGCCCCGATCGGTGACGAGCAGTTCTTC
-,-,TRBV11-3,TRBJ2-7,CASSLEAGVEQYF,TGTGCCAGCAGCTTAGAGGCAGGGGTCGAGCAGTACTTC
-,-,TRBV5-1,TRBJ2-1,CASSREGTSYNEQFF,TGCGCCAGCAGCCGCGAGGGGACCTCCTACAATGAGCAGTTCTTC
-,-,TRBV5-6,TRBJ2-1,CASSLSSPHNEQFF,TGTGCCAGCAGCTTGTCTAGCCCTCACAATGAGCAGTTCTTC
-,-,TRBV13,TRBJ2-1,CASSRPPTEQFF,TGTGCCAGCAGCCGTCCTCCCACGGAGCAGTTCTTC
-,-,TRBV11-2,TRBJ2-5,CASSLGGQETQYF,TGTGCCAGCAGCTTAGGCGGACAAGAGACCCAGTACTTC
TRBD1,-,TRBV7-9,TRBJ1-6,CASSLDHRGRGSPLHF,TGTGCCAGCAGCTTAGATCACAGGGGGCGCGGATCACCCCTCCACTTT